Listed below are T cell receptor beta chains from one sample, sequenced in a study of cytomegalovirus exposure and HLA in healthy donors. TCRdb's copy holds only in-frame clones and misses some; the assay was immunoSEQ multiplex PCR. Altogether 150,000 to 200,000 clones are present, 75% to 90% being singletons, with the ten largest covering under 2%. The sequenced material came from PBMCs. The receptors here all came from a woman aged 18-30 years in good health and CMV-seronegative. The CDR3 runs from the conserved cysteine through the conserved F or W. D genes are given only for firm matches. Size is stated for part of the rows, as once, few or many counts, or as a class when the clone is expanded.

d_call	clone_size	v_call	j_call	cdr3_nt	cdr3_aa
TRBD1	-	TRBV7-2	TRBJ1-2	TGTGCCACCGAGCCGGACAGGGTGACCTTCGGCTACACCTTC	CATEPDRVTFGYTF
TRBD1	-	TRBV18	TRBJ1-4	TGTGCCAGCTCACCACCGTCTGGACAGGGGGATGAAAAACTGTTTTTT	CASSPPSGQGDEKLFF
-	-	TRBV7-9	TRBJ2-1	TGTGCCAGCAGCCCCGGGGTTGGTCCTTCTCCCTACAATGAGCAGTTCTTC	CASSPGVGPSPYNEQFF
-	-	TRBV28	TRBJ2-1	TGTGCCAGCACCAGCTCCTACAATGAGCAGTTCTTC	CASTSSYNEQFF
TRBD2	-	TRBV6-5	TRBJ2-1	TGTGCCAGCAGTCCCAGCGGGGATCCCTACAATGAGCAGTTCTTC	CASSPSGDPYNEQFF
TRBD2	-	TRBV28	TRBJ2-1	TGTGCCAGCAGTGTACCGGGACTAGCTATCAATGAGCAGTTCTTC	CASSVPGLAINEQFF
TRBD1	once	TRBV7-6	TRBJ2-7	TGTGCCAGCAGCTTAGCGGGACAGGCCTCCTACGAGCAGTACTTC	CASSLAGQASYEQYF
-	-	TRBV15	TRBJ1-5	TGTGCCACCAGCAGGGACCCTCAGGGCCCTAGCAATCAGCCCCAGCATTTT	CATSRDPQGPSNQPQHF
-	-	TRBV4-1	TRBJ1-2	TGCGCCAGCAGCCAAGATACAGCTCATGGCTACTATGGCTACACCTTC	CASSQDTAHGYYGYTF
-	once	TRBV9	TRBJ1-3	TGTGCCAGCAGCGTAGAACATGCTGGAAACACCATATATTTT	CASSVEHAGNTIYF
-	-	TRBV27	TRBJ2-2	TGTGCCAGCCGTACAGGGTACACCGGGGAGCTGTTTTTT	CASRTGYTGELFF
TRBD1	-	TRBV28	TRBJ1-1	TGTGCCAGCAGTCCCCCCAGGGGGCAAAAGTGGAACACTGAAGCTTTCTTT	CASSPPRGQKWNTEAFF
TRBD1	-	TRBV2	TRBJ1-5	TGTGCCAGCAGGGACAGGGTGGGGCAGCCCCAGCATTTT	CASRDRVGQPQHF
-	once	TRBV7-9	TRBJ1-2	TGTTCCAGCAGCTTTGAGGGTAATGGCTACACCTTC	CSSSFEGNGYTF
TRBD1	-	TRBV27	TRBJ1-2	TGTGCCAGCAGTCCTCCTCAGGGGGCAGGTGGCTACACCTTC	CASSPPQGAGGYTF
-	-	TRBV7-9	TRBJ2-3	TGTGCCAGCAGCCCTGGGACGGGAGTTGTTACGCAGTATTTT	CASSPGTGVVTQYF
-	-	TRBV5-4	TRBJ2-2	TGTGCCAGCAGCTCATCCACCGGGGAGCTGTTTTTT	CASSSSTGELFF
-	-	TRBV6-1	TRBJ1-2	TGTGCCAGCAATTTACAGGACTATGGCTACACCTTC	CASNLQDYGYTF
TRBD2	-	TRBV29-1	TRBJ2-1	TGCAGCGTTAGTACAGCGGGAGGGTCCGGCTCCTACAATGAGCAGTTCTTC	CSVSTAGGSGSYNEQFF
-	few	TRBV6-6	TRBJ2-7	TGTGCCAGCAGTTATTCCGAGGGATCCTACGAGCAGTACTTC	CASSYSEGSYEQYF
-	-	TRBV7-2	TRBJ2-3	TGTGCCAGCAGCCAAAGGGGGGGGGTTACAGATACGCAGTATTTT	CASSQRGGVTDTQYF
-	-	TRBV11-3	TRBJ1-6	TGTGCCAGCAGCTTAGTTTGGGAGTCCGATTCACCCCTCCACTTT	CASSLVWESDSPLHF
-	-	TRBV6-5	TRBJ2-5	TGTGCCAGCAGTTATAGGAGGGGAGAGACCCAGTACTTC	CASSYRRGETQYF
-	-	TRBV21-1	TRBJ1-6	TGTGCCAGCAGCAAACCCGACTTTAATTCACCCCTCCACTTT	CASSKPDFNSPLHF
TRBD1	-	TRBV5-4	TRBJ1-1	TGTGCCAGCAGCCTGGGACAGGGAGAAGCTTTCTTT	CASSLGQGEAFF
TRBD1	-	TRBV6-4	TRBJ2-1	TGTGCCAGCAGTGACTCCCCGGGACAGGGGAGTGGTGAGCAGTTCTTC	CASSDSPGQGSGEQFF
TRBD1	few	TRBV13	TRBJ2-2	TGTGCCAGCAGGGGGACAGGGACCGGGGAGCTGTTTTTT	CASRGTGTGELFF
TRBD1	-	TRBV15	TRBJ2-5	TGTGCCACCAGCAGAGACCGCGACAGGGCTCAAGAGACCCAGTACTTC	CATSRDRDRAQETQYF
-	few	TRBV6-6	TRBJ2-7	TGTGCCAGCAGTTTAACTCGGACAGAGCAGTACTTC	CASSLTRTEQYF